This entry lists 16 T cell receptor beta chains sequenced from one sample in a study of graft-versus-host responses after intestinal transplantation. Method: immunoSEQ multiplex PCR; TCRdb's copy keeps in-frame clones and lacks some. The sample lists under 20,000 clones, roughly nine tenths occurring once. This specimen consisted of PBMCs, obtained about 240 days after intestinal transplant. The origin of the receptors is a human patient who received an intestinal transplant, so some T cells may come from the graft donor.

The V gene is TRBV11-2, the J gene TRBJ2-7, with D tentatively TRBD1 (6 bases). The length of the CDR3 is 15 residues. The V end lost 5 bases, the J end lost 0 bases, and 14 bases lay between the germline ends. CDR1 is SGHAT, CDR2 FQNNGV, per germline. CDR3 nucleotide sequence: TGTGCCAGCAGCCCCGCCGGGACACTCTCCTACGAGCAGTACTTC. It specifies CASSPAGTLSYEQYF. The whole variable domain, filled in from reference TRBV11-2 and TRBJ2-7, reads EAGVAQSPRYKIIEKRQSVAFWCNPISGHATLYWYQQILGQGPKLLIQFQNNGVVDDSQLPKDRFSAERLKGVDSTLKIQPAKLEDSAVYLCASSPAGTLSYEQYFGPGTRLTVT.

This sequence joins TRBV11-3 and TRBJ2-3, with TRBD2 identical over 13 bases. Trimming cost V 3 bases and J 4 bases; bases outside gene matches: 16. This CDR3 contains 20 residues. The germline V gene has CDR1 SGHNT and CDR2 YENEEA. In DNA, the CDR3 is TGTGCCAGCAGCTTCGGACTAGCGGGAGTTATATACCGGGGTCCAGATACGCAGTATTTT. It translates to CASSFGLAGVIYRGPDTQYF.

This clone was counted a single time. The V call is TRBV4-1, the J call TRBJ2-7; D may be TRBD2 (5 bases). Between the trimmed V and J ends, which lost 4 bases and 2 bases, there was a span of 12 bases. Germline CDR1 and CDR2: MGHRA and YSYEKL. This CDR3 is 14 amino acids long. In nucleotides, the CDR3 is TGCGCCAGCAGCCCGACTACACGTCCCTACGAGCAGTACTTC. This gives the protein CASSPTTRPYEQYF.

This chain links TRBV8-2 with TRBJ2-6; the table gives TRBD2 as D, unverified against the DNA. TRBV8-2 is shown as a pseudogene. This CDR3 comprises 17 residues. The CDR3, as DNA: TGTGGCACCTCAGCTAGGATAACACAAGATCGGGCCAACGTCCTGACTTTC. It specifies CGTSARITQDRANVLTF.

The V call is TRBV6-1, the J call TRBJ2-7; D unclear. The length of the CDR3 is 12 residues. Looked up from germline, CDR1 is MNHNS and CDR2 is SASEGT. V was trimmed by 5 bases and J by 3 bases, leaving 8 bases between them. The CDR3 DNA is TGTGCCAGCAGTCCCCAAGGCTACGAGCAGTACTTC. This sequence encodes CASSPQGYEQYF.

The gene calls are TRBV15 and TRBJ2-2, with 8 positions matching TRBD1. Germline V gene lookup returns CDR1 LNHNV and CDR2 YYDKDF (reference sequence). V dropped 5 bases and J dropped 2; count of bases not matched to a gene: 16. The CDR3 is 19 residues long. The DNA of the CDR3 is TGTGCCACCAGCCACTTCGACAGGGGATCAAAGGACAACACCGGGGAGCTGTTTTTT. Translated, it gives CATSHFDRGSKDNTGELFF.

The chain has TRBV6-6 and TRBJ2-3; 8 bases fit TRBD2. The germline CDR1 and CDR2 sequences are MNHNY and SVGAGI (reference sequence). V trimming: 2 bases; J trimming: 1 base; junction bases outside the gene matches: 2. CDR3 length: 15 amino acids. The CDR3 sequence is CASSYARGGTDTQYF. CDR3 in DNA: TGTGCCAGCAGTTACGCGCGGGGGGGCACAGATACGCAGTATTTT.

This clone was seen only once. The V call is TRBV28, the J call TRBJ2-7, with D possibly being TRBD1 (7 bases). V was trimmed by 6 bases and J by 0 bases, leaving 12 bases between them. CDR1 MDHEN and CDR2 SYDVKM come from the germline V gene. CDR3 length equals 14 residues. DNA for the CDR3: TGTGCCAGCAGAAGACAGGGACTCTCCTACGAGCAGTACTTC. It specifies CASRRQGLSYEQYF.

This clone was found a few times. The V and J genes are TRBV10-2 and TRBJ2-7; no reliable D call. Germline values: CDR1 WSHSY, CDR2 SAAADI. Trimming took off 6 bases at V and 3 bases at J, with 24 bases between the two ends. The CDR3 runs to 17 residues. The CDR3 reads CASSRLDLGPFDYEQYF. The DNA for the CDR3 is TGCGCCAGCAGCCGGTTGGATCTGGGTCCATTTGACTACGAGCAGTACTTC.

CDR3 bases: TGTGCCAGCACCCAGGCCCGGAACACCGGGGAGCTGTTTTTT. Its protein is CASTQARNTGELFF. The chain links TRBV7-6 to TRBJ2-2; D is uncertain. This CDR3 is built from 14 residues. Germline V lookup: CDR1 SGHVS, CDR2 FNYEAQ. V dropped 7 bases and J dropped 1 base, with 10 bases sitting between them.

This clone turned up a few times. V is TRBV21-1 and J is TRBJ1-3; TRBD1 is taken as the D call from the table, unchecked against the DNA. TRBV21-1 is noted as a pseudogene. CDR3 length: 18 residues. This CDR3 reads CASTGTGLHLDSGNTIYF. Written as DNA, the CDR3 is TGTGCCAGCACGGGGACAGGACTACACCTCGACTCTGGAAACACCATATATTTT.

The rearrangement uses TRBV5-8 and TRBJ2-3, with unresolved D. The CDR3 covers 16 residues. V lost 4 bases to trimming and J lost 3 bases, with 18 bases between them. Germline assignment: CDR1 SGHTS and CDR2 YDEGEE. This CDR3 reads CASSPDQPKRTDTQYF. The CDR3 DNA reads as TGTGCCAGCAGCCCAGATCAGCCTAAGAGAACAGATACGCAGTATTTT.

The CDR3 bases are TGCAGTGCCCGGTCCGAGTACACCATATATTTT. This sequence encodes CSARSEYTIYF. The chain carries TRBV20-1 and TRBJ1-3; D remains unclear. Germline CDR1 is DFQATT and CDR2 is SNEGSKA (reference sequence). Trimming removed 6 bases at V and 8 bases at J, with 11 bases between. The CDR3 covers 11 residues.

This chain links TRBV30 with TRBJ1-4; D is undetermined. The V gene's germline CDR1 is GTSNPN and CDR2 SVGIG (reference sequence). Trimming cost V 2 bases and J 0 bases, with 10 bases left between them. The CDR3 loop spans 15 amino acids. CDR3 in amino acids: CAWSLGITTNEKLFF. The CDR3 region has the DNA TGTGCCTGGAGTTTGGGAATCACAACTAATGAAAAACTGTTTTTT.

J is TRBJ1-1 and V is TRBV6-5; TRBD1 might be the D (6 bases). This CDR3 region has 12 residues. With 6 bases removed from V and 5 bases from J, the gap between germline ends came to 10 bases. Per germline, CDR1 MNHEY and CDR2 SVGAGI. CDR3 bases: TGTGCCAGCAGCAGGGGACGGACTGAAGCTTTCTTT. Residues: CASSRGRTEAFF.

A few counts support this clone. This chain links TRBV6-5 with TRBJ1-6; maybe TRBD1 (6 bases). CDR1 is MNHEY, CDR2 SVGAGI, per germline. V was trimmed by 0 bases and J by 8 bases, leaving 11 bases between them. This CDR3 is built from 15 residues. DNA of the CDR3: TGTGCCAGCAGTTACTCATTCAGGGGAGATTCACCCCTCCACTTT. Translating gives CASSYSFRGDSPLHF.